This T cell receptor (beta chain) derives from a study of shared clonotypes between healthy human individuals. Study outcomes and limitations: Relative to their counterparts shared across all four donors, non-shared clonotypes exhibited diminished generation probabilities.

Of note for this clone: As yet, its antigen is unknown.

V lost 0 bases and J lost 0, with 8 bases in between. In germline, CDR1 is MNHEY, CDR2 SVGAGI. CDR3 length equals 15 residues. Assay used: immunoSEQ multiplex PCR; TCRdb lists only in-frame clones, some missing. The table includes some 1.5 million clones, roughly 96% detected once. Donors, without exception, were Caucasian adults residing in Nashville, Tennessee. The sequence was obtained from a man aged 25-40 years in good health. Source material: naive CD4+ T cells sorted from blood. The subset was: CD45RA+ positively selected. The chain uses TRBV6-5 and TRBJ1-1; D is unclear. This CDR3 is CASSYSRLMNTEAFF. CDR3 sequence (DNA): TGTGCCAGCAGTTACTCGCGACTCATGAACACTGAAGCTTTCTTT.